This section outlines one TCR beta chain sequence together with its context. Antigen specificity is unknown. This sample was included in a study of T-cell reconstitution after alpha-beta-depleted transplantation in children. Unique molecular identifiers were incorporated into the prepared TCRbeta library. TCRdb reprocessed the PCR reads with MiXCR, giving one entry per CDR3 protein. The sample carries about 27,000 distinct CDR3 sequences, roughly 19% recorded once. Study-wide results and caveats: Alpha-beta T cells about two months after transplant reportedly derived from several hundred expanded graft clones. Newly produced T cells mostly provided counts and TCRbeta diversity after one year, as hyperexpanded clones declined.

V lost 2 bases and J lost 8, with 22 bases in between. Germline CDR1 SGHDT, CDR2 YYEEEE. The CDR3 extends over 16 amino acids. The receptor comes from a male patient aged 2 to 9 who had a stem cell transplant for acute lymphoblastic leukemia, so the T cells may come from the graft donor. This chain links TRBV5-6 with TRBJ1-2, with D possibly matching TRBD1 (6 bases). The input for sequencing was PBMCs, mostly from graft donor cells, taken 60 days after TCRalphabeta/CD19-depleted stem cell transplant. CDR3 protein: CASSFRQAVGRWGYTF. The DNA for the CDR3 is TGTGCCAGCAGCTTTCGACAGGCAGTAGGCCGATGGGGCTACACCTTC.